Presented here are 27 T cell receptor beta chains from one specimen sequenced in a study of blood T cell repertoires in COVID-19. Clones were read by immunoSEQ multiplex PCR, and TCRdb kept only the in-frame ones, dropping some. This repertoire shows 70,000 or so clones, roughly 74% found once; its top ten account for less than 20%. The specimen was peripheral blood. These receptors were taken from a human donor in a cohort sampled during active COVID-19.

The rearrangement uses TRBV13 and TRBJ2-4; D is perhaps TRBD1 (5 bases). The CDR3 has 16 residues. Trimming removed 0 bases at V and 4 bases at J, with 13 bases between. Per germline, CDR1 PRHDT and CDR2 FYEKMQ (reference sequence). CDR3 protein: CASSLGDTSQKNIQYF. CDR3 in DNA: TGTGCCAGCAGCTTAGGGGACACAAGCCAGAAAAACATTCAGTACTTC.

The gene calls are TRBV5-4 and TRBJ2-6; TRBD1 matches at 11 bases. This CDR3 contains 18 residues. With V trimmed by 0 bases and J by 2 bases, 4 bases remained unmatched. CDR1 and CDR2 from the germline V gene are SGHNT and YYREEE (reference sequence). In nucleotides, the CDR3 is TGTGCCAGCAGCTTGGGTGGGACAGGGGGAACTGGGGCCAACGTCCTGACTTTC. It specifies CASSLGGTGGTGANVLTF.

V and J are TRBV3-1 (or the pseudogene TRBV3-2) and TRBJ1-3; 9 nucleotides match TRBD1. This CDR3 spans 15 amino acids. J was trimmed by 3 bases and V by 4 bases; bases with no gene match: 4. From germline, CDR1 is LGHDT and CDR2 YNNKEL (reference sequence). The CDR3 reads CASSRDREGGNTIYF. DNA for the CDR3: TGTGCCAGCAGCCGGGACAGGGAGGGTGGAAACACCATATATTTT.

The CDR3 DNA sequence: TGTGCCACGACTGGCAACTACGAGCAGTACTTC. This translates into CATTGNYEQYF. This rearrangement joins TRBV28 to TRBJ2-7, with D unclear. This CDR3 is 11 amino acids long. The V end was cut by 10 bases, the J end by 3 bases, with 10 bases between. CDR1 and CDR2 from the germline V gene are MDHEN and SYDVKM.

V gene TRBV4-1 combines with J gene TRBJ2-7, with 11 nucleotides matching TRBD1. Trimming took 4 bases from V and 2 from J; bases not matched to a gene: 7. The CDR3 is 16 amino acids. The germline CDR1 and CDR2 sequences are MGHRA and YSYEKL. The CDR3 DNA sequence: TGCGCCAGCAGCCCCCGCCGGGGACAGGGGGCCTACGAGCAGTACTTC. Translated: CASSPRRGQGAYEQYF.

The chain recombines TRBV5-3 with TRBJ2-1; D might be TRBD2 (7 bases). TRBV5-3 is an ORF, with its function uncertain. The V end was cut by 1 base, the J end by 7 bases, with 18 bases between. The CDR3 length is 16 residues. The chain's CDR3 is CARSLFIEGGRNEQFF. CDR3 sequence (DNA): TGTGCCAGAAGCTTGTTCATCGAGGGGGGGAGGAATGAGCAGTTCTTC.

The genes are TRBV6-6 and TRBJ2-7; a possible D gene is TRBD1 (6 bases). Germline CDR1 MNHNY, CDR2 SVGAGI (reference sequence). The CDR3 has 14 residues. With 5 bases removed from V and 3 bases from J, the gap between germline ends came to 14 bases. CDR3 loop: CASSLPSDSYEQYF. Here the CDR3 DNA reads TGTGCCAGCAGTCTACCCTCGGACAGCTACGAGCAGTACTTC.

This clone was recorded only once. This chain connects TRBV18 to TRBJ1-4; 8 nucleotides agree with TRBD1. This CDR3 is built from 17 residues. V shed 6 bases, J shed 3 bases, and the junction held 12 bases outside the gene matches. Germline V lookup: CDR1 KGHSH, CDR2 LQKENI. The CDR3 bases are TGTGCCAGCTCTCCCCTTTCTTTGACAGGGGCTAATGAAAAACTGTTTTTT. Its translation is CASSPLSLTGANEKLFF.

The rearrangement joins TRBV9 to TRBJ2-7; 8 nucleotides agree with TRBD2. After removal of 7 bases from V and 4 bases from J, the junction contained 7 bases not matched to a gene. This CDR3 has 13 residues. Germline assignment: CDR1 SGDLS and CDR2 YYNGEE. CDR3 sequence (DNA): TGTGCCAGCTCGGGAGGGCCGACGTACGAGCAGTACTTC. This gives the protein CASSGGPTYEQYF.

As to this clone: The sample contains more than one DNA sequence encoding this CDR3. The chain uses TRBV19 and TRBJ2-6; D possibly corresponds to TRBD1 (6 bases). V was shortened by 6 bases and J by 4 bases, with 13 bases between the two germline ends. Germline V lookup: CDR1 LNHDA, CDR2 SQIVND (reference sequence). The CDR3 length is 15 residues. CDR3 in DNA: TGTGCCAGTAGGAGACAGGTTTACGGGGCCAACGTCCTGACTTTC. Its translation is CASRRQVYGANVLTF.

The V gene is TRBV5-8, the J gene TRBJ2-7; possibly TRBD2 for D (5 bases). V shed 0 bases and J shed 2 bases, with 15 bases lying between them. The CDR3 consists of 16 residues. The germline gives CDR1 SGHTS, CDR2 YDEGEE. The CDR3 loop is CASSLDSGGGPYEQYF. CDR3 DNA: TGTGCCAGCAGCTTGGATAGTGGCGGAGGACCCTACGAGCAGTACTTC.

The chain joins TRBV11-2 to TRBJ2-1, with D hard to call. V was clipped by 1 base and J by 8 bases, with 9 bases between them. Germline CDR1 SGHAT, CDR2 FQNNGV. This CDR3 region has 13 residues. The DNA for the CDR3 is TGTGCCAGCAGCTTAGGAGTTCGGGATGAGCAGTTCTTC. Its protein product is CASSLGVRDEQFF.

This chain joins TRBV10-3 and TRBJ1-5, with D perhaps matching TRBD1 (6 bases). The germline CDR1 and CDR2 sequences are ENHRY and SYGVKD. V shed 6 bases and J shed 0 bases, with 12 bases lying between them. There are 15 residues in the CDR3. The CDR3 region is CAISSTGYSNQPQHF. The CDR3 DNA is TGTGCCATCAGCTCGACAGGTTATAGCAATCAGCCCCAGCATTTT.

This clone came up a few times. The chain has TRBV2 and TRBJ2-7; D is perhaps TRBD2 (5 bases). Germline V CDR1 and CDR2: SNHLY, FYNNEI. The CDR3 totals 14 residues. V lost 6 bases and J 2 bases, leaving 14 bases between the germline ends. The CDR3: CASSLRTGTYEQYF. CDR3 coding DNA: TGTGCCAGCAGCCTAAGGACTGGGACCTACGAGCAGTACTTC.

The rearrangement joins TRBV5-1 to TRBJ2-3, with TRBD1 as a possible D gene (6 bases). Trimming left V 1 base short and J 2 bases short, with 8 bases between. The length of the CDR3 is 14 residues. Germline-derived CDR1 and CDR2 are SGHRS and YFSETQ. CDR3 nucleotides: TGCGCCAGCAGCTTGAGGGGGATCACAGATACGCAGTATTTT. Amino acids: CASSLRGITDTQYF.

V and J are TRBV11-2 and TRBJ2-7; 8 bases map to TRBD2. The CDR3 consists of 17 residues. The germline V gene encodes CDR1 SGHAT and CDR2 FQNNGV. V trimming: 5 bases; J trimming: 0 bases; junction bases outside the gene matches: 12. In DNA, the CDR3 is TGTGCCAGCAGCCCCCCCGGACTAGCAATTTCCTCCTACGAGCAGTACTTC. The encoded protein is CASSPPGLAISSYEQYF.

The V call is TRBV3-1 (or the pseudogene TRBV3-2), the J call TRBJ2-5, with 8 nucleotides matching TRBD2. With 1 base clipped from V and 0 bases from J, the junction kept 4 bases outside the gene matches. The CDR3 length is 16 residues. From germline, CDR1 is LGHDT and CDR2 YNNKEL (reference sequence). The CDR3 DNA reads as TGTGCCAGCAGCCAAGGTCCAGCGGGAGACCAAGAGACCCAGTACTTC. As protein: CASSQGPAGDQETQYF.

J is TRBJ2-7 and V is TRBV7-9; D uncertain. This CDR3 is 13 amino acids long. Germline loops: CDR1 SEHNR, CDR2 FQNEAQ (reference sequence). V was trimmed by 5 bases and J by 3 bases, leaving 11 bases between them. The CDR3 reads CASSLTEYYEQYF. As DNA, the CDR3 is TGTGCCAGCAGCCTCACTGAGTACTACGAGCAGTACTTC.

The gene calls are TRBV3-1 (or the pseudogene TRBV3-2) and TRBJ2-7, with 7 bases lining up with TRBD2. The trim removed 1 base at V and 6 bases at J, leaving 9 bases unmatched. This CDR3 has 15 amino acids. Germline assignment: CDR1 LGHDT and CDR2 YNNKEL (reference sequence). The CDR3: CASSQGGWGGLEQYF. In nucleotides, the CDR3 is TGTGCCAGCAGCCAAGGGGGTTGGGGAGGGCTCGAGCAGTACTTC.

The genes are TRBV28 and TRBJ2-5; possibly TRBD1 for D (5 bases). Germline assignment: CDR1 MDHEN and CDR2 SYDVKM. CDR3 size: 13 residues. V gave up 4 bases and J gave up 5 bases, with 11 bases separating them. CDR3 region: CASSSPGLETQYF. Here the CDR3 DNA reads TGTGCCAGCAGTTCCCCAGGGTTGGAGACCCAGTACTTC. Based on the CDR3 plus reference TRBV28 and TRBJ2-5, the full variable domain is DVKVTQSSRYLVKRTGEKVFLECVQDMDHENMFWYRQDPGLGLRLIYFSYDVKMKEKGDIPEGYSVSREKKERFSLILESASTNQTSMYLCASSSPGLETQYFGPGTRLLVL.

This clone was found a few times. CDR3 sequence: CASSTTVLRGYGYTF. In DNA form, the CDR3 reads TGTGCCAGCAGTACCACCGTCCTCCGGGGCTATGGCTACACCTTC. This sequence joins TRBV28 and TRBJ1-2; no reliable D call. Trimming stripped 5 bases from V and 4 bases from J, with 17 bases between. This CDR3 region has 15 residues. Germline assignment: CDR1 MDHEN and CDR2 SYDVKM.

This chain uses TRBV5-1 with TRBJ2-7; 16 nucleotides line up with TRBD2. The V gene end was trimmed by 5 bases and the J gene end by 6 bases; junction bases not matched to a gene: 5. Germline V gene lookup returns CDR1 SGHRS and CDR2 YFSETQ. The CDR3 contains 15 residues. The CDR3 here is CASRTGTSGRVEQYF. In DNA, the CDR3 is TGCGCCAGCAGGACTGGGACTAGCGGGAGGGTCGAGCAGTACTTC.

This clone was observed a single time. The J gene is TRBJ1-2, the V gene TRBV28; D gene uncertain. The CDR3 has 13 residues. V lost 11 bases to trimming and J lost 4 bases, with 17 bases between them. Per the germline V gene, CDR1 is MDHEN and CDR2 is SYDVKM. Here the CDR3 DNA reads TGTGCCTCCTTTGAGGGAGAGACCTATGGCTACACCTTC. It is translated as CASFEGETYGYTF.

J is TRBJ2-7 and V is TRBV18; 11 bases are a match to TRBD1. V dropped 6 bases and J dropped 5; count of bases not matched to a gene: 6. CDR1 KGHSH and CDR2 LQKENI come from the germline V gene. The CDR3 is 14 residues long. In nucleotides, the CDR3 is TGTGCCAGCTCCACCGGGACAGGGGGTAACGAGCAGTACTTC. This encodes CASSTGTGGNEQYF.

In DNA, the CDR3 is TGTGCCAGCAGTTTGCGATCCACAGGGGGGAGGTACGAGCAGTACTTC. This gives the protein CASSLRSTGGRYEQYF. The chain is built from TRBV6-5 and TRBJ2-7; 8 bases line up with TRBD1. Germline CDR1 and CDR2: MNHEY and SVGAGI. The CDR3 sequence is 16 residues long. V lost 4 bases and J lost 4; bases outside the gene matches: 12.

This clone was recorded only once. This rearrangement joins TRBV19 to TRBJ2-7; 11 positions agree with TRBD2. The CDR3 has 16 residues. CDR1 and CDR2 (germline): LNHDA, SQIVND (reference sequence). V lost 5 bases, J lost 0 bases, and 6 bases stayed unmatched. The CDR3 DNA reads TGTGCCAGTAGTGGGGGGACTAGCGGTAGCTCCTACGAGCAGTACTTC. It is translated as CASSGGTSGSSYEQYF.

The CDR3 region has the DNA TGTGCCAGCAGCCTAAGCCAGGGGGCGTACAATGAGCAGTTCTTC. This codes for CASSLSQGAYNEQFF. The J gene is TRBJ2-1, the V gene TRBV7-7, with 8 bases identical to TRBD1. Trimming removed 5 bases from V and 4 bases from J; junction bases left unmatched: 7. From germline, CDR1 is SSHAT and CDR2 FNYEAQ (reference sequence). This CDR3 has 15 residues.